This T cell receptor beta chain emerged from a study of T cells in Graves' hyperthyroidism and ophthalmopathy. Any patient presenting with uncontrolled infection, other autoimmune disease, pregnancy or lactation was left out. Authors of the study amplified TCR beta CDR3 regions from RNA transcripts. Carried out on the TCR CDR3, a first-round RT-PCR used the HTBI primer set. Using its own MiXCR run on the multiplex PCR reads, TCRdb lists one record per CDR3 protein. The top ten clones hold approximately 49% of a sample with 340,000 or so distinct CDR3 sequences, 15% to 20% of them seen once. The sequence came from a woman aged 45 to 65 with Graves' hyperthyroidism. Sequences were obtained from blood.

The CDR3 sequence is CASTTPGLAGVEDTQYF. The DNA of the CDR3 is TGTGCCAGCACCACCCCTGGACTAGCGGGAGTCGAAGATACGCAGTATTTT. The V and J genes are TRBV6-1 and TRBJ2-3; TRBD2 matches at 13 bases. Trimming at V came to 7 bases and at J to 5 bases, leaving 12 bases not matched to a gene. This CDR3 comprises 17 residues. Germline loops: CDR1 MNHNS, CDR2 SASEGT.